The 7 T cell receptor beta chains listed next were all sequenced from one sample in a study of shared clonotypes between healthy human individuals (TCRdb year 2020). Library method: the immunoSEQ multiplex PCR assay. Here the immuneACCESS table is served through TCRdb, limited to in-frame sequences with V and J called. Missing clones are a known gap in these copies; in checked studies unresolved V genes cover under half, and the rest lacks a known reason. Recorded for this sample are around 500,000 clones; roughly 85% of them occurred a single time. The biggest ten clones account for over 9.5% of the sample. The sequencing input was PBMCs. All receptors derive from a woman aged 40 to 50 in good health. Some clones in this sample may be carry-over from other donors' samples.

A note on this clone: Other nucleotide sequences from this sample produce the same CDR3. The chain employs TRBV6-1 and TRBJ2-6; unclear D gene. The CDR3 covers 15 residues. The V gene's germline CDR1 is MNHNS and CDR2 SASEGT. Trimming removed 1 base from V and 0 bases from J, with 4 bases in between. CDR3 coding DNA: TGTGCCAGCAGTGAAGTAGGCTCTGGGGCCAACGTCCTGACTTTC. Protein product: CASSEVGSGANVLTF.

This rearrangement joins TRBV30 to TRBJ2-7, with D possibly being TRBD2 (5 bases). CDR1 and CDR2 from the germline V gene are GTSNPN and SVGIG (reference sequence). Trimming cost V 2 bases and J 5 bases, with 10 bases left between them. This CDR3 has 12 amino acids. The CDR3 loop reads CAWSRGWDEQYF. CDR3 nucleotides: TGTGCCTGGAGTAGAGGGTGGGACGAGCAGTACTTC.

V is TRBV19 and J is TRBJ2-3; 9 bases match TRBD2. The CDR3 is 14 amino acids. Germline V gene lookup returns CDR1 LNHDA and CDR2 SQIVND (reference sequence). With V trimmed by 5 bases and J by 4 bases, 4 bases remained unmatched. The CDR3 bases are TGTGCCAGTAGTGCTAGCGGGATTGCAGATACGCAGTATTTT. It is translated as CASSASGIADTQYF.

This clone has at least ten counts. The identical CDR3 is also encoded by other nucleotide sequences in the sample. The gene calls are TRBV5-1 and TRBJ2-5; no reliable D call. CDR1 and CDR2 from the germline V gene are SGHRS and YFSETQ. The CDR3 extends over 12 amino acids. Trimming stripped 4 bases from V and 5 bases from J, with 9 bases between. In nucleotides, the CDR3 is TGCGCCAGCAGCCTAACAGCCGAGACCCAGTACTTC. This encodes CASSLTAETQYF. The variable domain in full, completed from reference TRBV5-1 and TRBJ2-5, reads KAGVTQTPRYLIKTRGQQVTLSCSPISGHRSVSWYQQTPGQGLQFLFEYFSETQRNKGNFPGRFSGRQFSNSRSEMNVSTLELGDSALYLCASSLTAETQYFGPGTRLLVL.

This chain links TRBV9 with TRBJ2-2; 9 bases are shared with TRBD2. Germline V gives CDR1 SGDLS, CDR2 YYNGEE. V dropped 3 bases and J dropped 5; count of bases not matched to a gene: 5. This CDR3 is 15 amino acids long. CDR3 in DNA: TGTGCCAGCAGCGCGAGCGGGAGGTGGACCGGGGAGCTGTTTTTT. Translating it yields CASSASGRWTGELFF.

The rearrangement links TRBV5-4 to TRBJ2-5, with 14 bases aligning to TRBD2. CDR3 length equals 13 residues. In germline, CDR1 is SGHNT, CDR2 YYREEE (reference sequence). V lost 5 bases to trimming and J lost 7 bases; unmatched junction nucleotides: 1. The CDR3 region has the DNA TGTGCCAGCAGAGGACTAGCGGGGGGGACCCAGTACTTC. Amino acids: CASRGLAGGTQYF. The full variable domain, completed using reference TRBV5-4 and TRBJ2-5, is ETGVTQSPTHLIKTRGQQVTLRCSSQSGHNTVSWYQQALGQGPQFIFQYYREEENGRGNFPPRFSGLQFPNYSSELNVNALELDDSALYLCASRGLAGGTQYFGPGTRLLVL.

The chain is built from TRBV5-6 and TRBJ2-1; D is tentatively TRBD1 or TRBD2 (6 bases each). V lost 4 bases and J 3 bases, leaving 17 bases between the germline ends. The CDR3 length is 16 residues. In germline, CDR1 is SGHDT, CDR2 YYEEEE. The DNA of the CDR3 is TGTGCCAGCAGCCCTGGGGGCCCCGGGGGCTACAATGAGCAGTTCTTC. This encodes CASSPGGPGGYNEQFF. Full variable domain (outside the CDR3, taken from reference TRBV5-6 and TRBJ2-1): DAGVTQSPTHLIKTRGQQVTLRCSPKSGHDTVSWYQQALGQGPQFIFQYYEEEERQRGNFPDRFSGHQFPNYSSELNVNALLLGDSALYLCASSPGGPGGYNEQFFGPGTRLTVL.